This T cell receptor beta chain was captured by sequencing in a study of blood T cell repertoires in COVID-19. As for the study in general: Spain, Italy and the United States supplied samples that represented acute and convalescent COVID-19.

The germline V gene encodes CDR1 SEHNR and CDR2 FQNEAQ (reference sequence). This CDR3 has 13 amino acids. V lost 6 bases and J lost 6; bases outside the gene matches: 7. Participants came from around 25 US areas, aged about 18 to 89 years. Exposed enrollees encountered a COVID-19 case at some point within 2 weeks before study entry. Produced via immunoSEQ multiplex PCR; TCRdb's table is partial and in-frame only. This table has under 250,000 clones, about four fifths appearing once. The chain recombines TRBV7-9 with TRBJ1-2; 7 positions agree with TRBD1. The origin of this receptor is a woman in her 50s who had been exposed to COVID-19. The sequenced sample was PBMCs or T cells enriched from blood (not recorded which). The CDR3 bases are TGTGCCAGCAGTGATGACAGGGTGAATGGCTACACCTTC. Translating gives CASSDDRVNGYTF.